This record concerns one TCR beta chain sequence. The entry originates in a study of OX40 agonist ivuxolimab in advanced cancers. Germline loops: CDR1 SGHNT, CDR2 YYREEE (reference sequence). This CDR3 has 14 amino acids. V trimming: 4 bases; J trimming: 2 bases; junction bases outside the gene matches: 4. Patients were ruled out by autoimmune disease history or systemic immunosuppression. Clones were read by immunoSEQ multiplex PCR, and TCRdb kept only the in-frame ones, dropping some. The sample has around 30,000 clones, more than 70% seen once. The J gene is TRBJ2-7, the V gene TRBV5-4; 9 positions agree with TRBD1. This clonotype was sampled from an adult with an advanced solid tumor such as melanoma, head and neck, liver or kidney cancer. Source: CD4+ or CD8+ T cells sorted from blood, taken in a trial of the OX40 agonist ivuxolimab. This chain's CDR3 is CASSLTGGPYEQYF. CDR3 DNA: TGTGCCAGCAGCCTCACAGGGGGCCCCTACGAGCAGTACTTC.